This T cell receptor (beta chain) comes out of a study of identifying expanded T cells in peripheral blood. Study results and caveats: Differentially abundant clones: roughly 1.2 between replicates, approximately 16 at roughly 13 days, under 25 at four. Across healthy donors, higher total template counts meant significantly greater roughly 2-week count variance.

Some clones are missing from TCRdb's copy, which holds only in-frame ones; the method was immunoSEQ multiplex PCR. The table has 100,000 or so clones, around 88% seen once; the top ten hold 14%. The germline gives CDR1 LNHDA, CDR2 SQIVND (reference sequence). The V and J ends lost 6 bases and 11 bases respectively, with 22 bases between them. This CDR3 is 14 amino acids long. This clone was seen a single time. The antigen is not known. Sequencing was done on a sample of blood. The TCR was taken from a person aged 18-70 years in good health. V gene TRBV19 combines with J gene TRBJ1-1, with TRBD1 as a possible D gene (6 bases). DNA for the CDR3: TGTGCCAGTAGCCTCCAACAGGGACGGGTAAGGGCTTTCTTT. Translation gives CASSLQQGRVRAFF.